This T cell receptor beta chain was captured by sequencing in a study of T cell responses to AZD1222 COVID-19 vaccine. At the level of the study: Pooled together were second doses at about 4 or about 12 weeks. Study-wide results and limits: Targets within unmutated variant regions were reportedly found for nearly half of spike-specific TCRs. Two doses of AZD1222 preceded a rise in Spike-specific TCR breadth and depth.

Assay: immunoSEQ multiplex PCR; the TCRdb copy retains only in-frame clones and omits some. This table has 160,000 or so clones, around 90% appearing once. The CDR3 is 15 residues long. Germline trimming cut 6 bases from V and 5 bases from J; bases unmatched to any gene: 7. Germline-derived CDR1 and CDR2 are MNHEY and SVGAGI. For this clone: What it binds is unknown.

The source material was peripheral blood, sampled on day 0 of AZD1222 vaccination. The chain is built from TRBV6-5 and TRBJ2-5; 12 bases align to TRBD1. This receptor was identified in an adult in good health. Here the CDR3 DNA reads TGTGCCAGCAGATCCGGGACAGGGGGCAAGGAGACCCAGTACTTC. As protein: CASRSGTGGKETQYF.